This is a list of T cell receptor beta chains from one sample in a study of T cell responses to AZD1222 COVID-19 vaccine. Assay: immunoSEQ multiplex PCR; the TCRdb copy retains only in-frame clones and omits some. Seen here are some 110,000 clones, over 90% observed once, and the top ten hold 5%. The sample in question was peripheral blood, obtained on day 0 of AZD1222 vaccination. The receptors originated from an adult in good health. Each CDR3 is given with its conserved first and last residue. Each record gives: clone size, J gene, CDR3 length, V gene, D gene, CDR3 protein, CDR3 DNA. A D gene is named only where the DNA matches it firmly. Size tells how often a clone was seen (once, few, many) or the class of an expanded clone, and some rows leave it out.

size: once
J: TRBJ2-7
length: 14
V: TRBV27
D: TRBD2
CDR3: CASSPSGRAREQYF
DNA: TGTGCCAGCAGTCCTAGCGGGAGGGCCCGCGAGCAGTACTTC

size: -
J: TRBJ2-1
length: 12
V: TRBV27
D: -
CDR3: CASGGKGNEQFF
DNA: TGTGCCAGCGGCGGAAAAGGCAATGAGCAGTTCTTC

size: -
J: TRBJ1-5
length: 13
V: TRBV6-5
D: TRBD1
CDR3: CASTGQVGQPQHF
DNA: TGTGCCAGCACCGGACAGGTCGGGCAGCCCCAGCATTTT

size: -
J: TRBJ1-2
length: 12
V: TRBV29-1
D: -
CDR3: CSVWYRDYGYTF
DNA: TGCAGCGTTTGGTACAGGGACTATGGCTACACCTTC

size: -
J: TRBJ2-7
length: 15
V: TRBV7-6
D: -
CDR3: CASSLTHGFSYEQYF
DNA: TGTGCCAGCAGCTTGACGCATGGTTTCTCCTACGAGCAGTACTTC

size: -
J: TRBJ2-4
length: 16
V: TRBV6-1
D: -
CDR3: CASSEMGARGKNIQYF
DNA: TGTGCCAGCAGTGAAATGGGGGCGCGGGGCAAAAACATTCAGTACTTC

size: -
J: TRBJ2-1
length: 17
V: TRBV7-3
D: TRBD2
CDR3: CASSLGPGLAVWNEQFF
DNA: TGTGCCAGCAGCTTGGGGCCGGGACTAGCGGTGTGGAATGAGCAGTTCTTC

size: -
J: TRBJ2-1
length: 13
V: TRBV9
D: -
CDR3: CASSVGGQGEQFF
DNA: TGTGCCAGCAGCGTTGGGGGGCAGGGGGAGCAGTTCTTC

size: -
J: TRBJ2-3
length: 11
V: TRBV30
D: -
CDR3: CAWTPRDTQYF
DNA: TGTGCCTGGACCCCGAGAGATACGCAGTATTTT

size: -
J: TRBJ2-5
length: 16
V: TRBV3-1/TRBV3-2
D: TRBD1
CDR3: CASSQEGGLVSETQYF
DNA: TGTGCCAGCAGCCAAGAAGGGGGCCTAGTTTCTGAGACCCAGTACTTC

size: once
J: TRBJ2-1
length: 15
V: TRBV11-3
D: -
CDR3: CASSLDGVSYNEQFF
DNA: TGTGCCAGCAGCTTAGACGGGGTCTCCTACAATGAGCAGTTCTTC

size: -
J: TRBJ2-7
length: 13
V: TRBV9
D: -
CDR3: CASSVGSSYEQYF
DNA: TGTGCCAGCAGCGTCGGAAGTTCCTACGAGCAGTACTTC

size: -
J: TRBJ2-1
length: 16
V: TRBV9
D: TRBD2
CDR3: CASSVGGGLAGDSQFF
DNA: TGTGCCAGCAGCGTAGGAGGGGGACTAGCGGGAGATTCCCAGTTCTTC

size: -
J: TRBJ2-3
length: 12
V: TRBV18
D: -
CDR3: CASSPNTDTQYF
DNA: TGTGCCAGCTCACCTAACACAGATACGCAGTATTTT

size: -
J: TRBJ2-7
length: 16
V: TRBV19
D: -
CDR3: CASSHQGGPSSYEQYF
DNA: TGTGCCAGTAGTCATCAGGGGGGGCCAAGCTCCTACGAGCAGTACTTC

size: -
J: TRBJ2-2
length: 13
V: TRBV6-5
D: -
CDR3: CASSYAAIGELFF
DNA: TGTGCCAGCAGTTACGCGGCGATCGGGGAGCTGTTTTTT

size: -
J: TRBJ1-6
length: 15
V: TRBV11-2
D: -
CDR3: CASSGGGSYNSPLHF
DNA: TGTGCCAGCAGCGGCGGGGGCTCCTATAATTCACCCCTCCACTTT

size: -
J: TRBJ2-1
length: 15
V: TRBV5-1
D: -
CDR3: CASSPRDGDYNEQFF
DNA: TGCGCCAGCAGCCCCCGGGACGGAGATTACAATGAGCAGTTCTTC

size: -
J: TRBJ2-7
length: 15
V: TRBV18
D: TRBD1
CDR3: CASSPQDRGRREQYF
DNA: TGTGCCAGCTCACCCCAGGACAGGGGGCGTCGGGAGCAGTACTTC

size: -
J: TRBJ2-1
length: 16
V: TRBV27
D: TRBD2
CDR3: CASSTGMTSGYNEQFF
DNA: TGTGCCAGCAGTACAGGCATGACTAGCGGATACAATGAGCAGTTCTTC

size: -
J: TRBJ2-1
length: 16
V: TRBV19
D: -
CDR3: CASSIRASSSYNEQFF
DNA: TGTGCCAGTAGTATCAGGGCTTCGAGCTCCTACAATGAGCAGTTCTTC

size: -
J: TRBJ1-4
length: 15
V: TRBV28
D: -
CDR3: CAIQTPTQRGEKLFF
DNA: TGTGCCATCCAGACTCCGACCCAGCGGGGTGAAAAACTGTTTTTT

size: -
J: TRBJ2-6
length: 14
V: TRBV6-5
D: -
CDR3: CASSFLSGANVLTF
DNA: TGTGCCAGCAGTTTTCTGTCTGGGGCCAACGTCCTGACTTTC

size: -
J: TRBJ2-7
length: 14
V: TRBV27
D: TRBD1
CDR3: CASSRTGFGYEQYF
DNA: TGTGCCAGCAGTCGGACAGGGTTTGGCTACGAGCAGTACTTC

size: -
J: TRBJ2-2
length: 15
V: TRBV7-3
D: TRBD2
CDR3: CASSTGTSRTGELFF
DNA: TGTGCCAGCAGCACTGGGACTAGCAGGACCGGGGAGCTGTTTTTT

size: -
J: TRBJ1-2
length: 16
V: TRBV5-1
D: TRBD1
CDR3: CASKPGTGDGGGGYTF
DNA: TGCGCCAGCAAACCCGGGACAGGGGACGGTGGCGGTGGCTACACCTTC

size: -
J: TRBJ2-7
length: 12
V: TRBV7-2
D: -
CDR3: CASSGRGDEQYF
DNA: TGTGCCAGCAGCGGCAGGGGGGACGAGCAGTACTTC

size: -
J: TRBJ2-1
length: 16
V: TRBV5-1
D: TRBD2
CDR3: CASSIGLAGGYNEQFF
DNA: TGCGCCAGCAGCATAGGACTAGCGGGAGGGTACAATGAGCAGTTCTTC

size: -
J: TRBJ1-2
length: 12
V: TRBV3-1/TRBV3-2
D: -
CDR3: CASSQGGYGYTF
DNA: TGTGCCAGCAGCCAGGGAGGCTATGGCTACACCTTC

size: -
J: TRBJ1-5
length: 15
V: TRBV19
D: TRBD1
CDR3: CASSTGGISNQPQHF
DNA: TGTGCCAGTTCGACAGGGGGAATTAGCAATCAGCCCCAGCATTTT

size: -
J: TRBJ1-5
length: 14
V: TRBV9
D: TRBD1
CDR3: CASSTGTDNQPQHF
DNA: TGTGCCAGCTCTACCGGGACAGACAATCAGCCCCAGCATTTT

size: -
J: TRBJ2-6
length: 16
V: TRBV5-1
D: -
CDR3: CASSLYPGAGANVLTF
DNA: TGCGCCAGCAGCTTGTATCCAGGGGCTGGGGCCAACGTCCTGACTTTC

size: -
J: TRBJ1-6
length: 15
V: TRBV18
D: TRBD1
CDR3: CASATGGVYNSPLHF
DNA: TGTGCCAGCGCGACAGGGGGCGTCTATAATTCACCCCTCCACTTT

size: -
J: TRBJ2-1
length: 14
V: TRBV19
D: -
CDR3: CASSISQGRNEQFF
DNA: TGTGCCAGTAGTATATCACAGGGAAGGAATGAGCAGTTCTTC

size: -
J: TRBJ2-1
length: 14
V: TRBV29-1
D: TRBD2
CDR3: CSGSGADSYNEQFF
DNA: TGCAGTGGTAGCGGGGCTGACTCCTACAATGAGCAGTTCTTC

size: -
J: TRBJ2-1
length: 13
V: TRBV6-2/TRBV6-3
D: -
CDR3: CASSYGAGNEQFF
DNA: TGTGCCAGCAGTTACGGCGCGGGTAATGAGCAGTTCTTC

size: -
J: TRBJ2-7
length: 14
V: TRBV5-5
D: TRBD2
CDR3: CASSPGLGPYEQYF
DNA: TGTGCCAGCAGCCCGGGACTAGGACCCTACGAGCAGTACTTC

size: -
J: TRBJ2-7
length: 13
V: TRBV11-2
D: -
CDR3: CASSPRRGYEQYF
DNA: TGTGCCAGCAGCCCCCGGCGGGGTTACGAGCAGTACTTC

size: -
J: TRBJ1-4
length: 15
V: TRBV28
D: -
CDR3: CASSLTGSTNEKLFF
DNA: TGTGCCAGCAGTTTAACGGGGTCAACTAATGAAAAACTGTTTTTT

size: -
J: TRBJ2-7
length: 14
V: TRBV2
D: TRBD1
CDR3: CASRPGQGFYEQYF
DNA: TGTGCCAGCCGTCCGGGACAGGGGTTCTACGAGCAGTACTTC